Listed below are T cell receptor beta chains from one sample, sequenced in a study of pediatric ulcerative colitis. The table came from immunoSEQ multiplex PCR; TCRdb's copy has only in-frame clones and leaves some out. The table shows 30,000 to 45,000 clones, with 55% to 85% occurring only once. Sequenced material: gut tissue. The source is a boy younger than 18 with moderate ulcerative colitis. The CDR3 runs from the conserved cysteine through the conserved F or W. D genes are given only for firm matches. Clone sizes are given selectively: once, few, many, or a class where the clone is expanded.

DNA: TGTGCCAGCTCGGACTTTCAGGGGGGCTCCAATCAGCCCCAGCATTTT
CDR3: CASSDFQGGSNQPQHF
size: few
V: TRBV18
D: TRBD1
J: TRBJ1-5

DNA: TGTGCCAGCACCCCAGGCCCCTCTGGGGCCAACGTCCTGACTTTC
CDR3: CASTPGPSGANVLTF
size: NA
V: TRBV6-5
D: NA
J: TRBJ2-6

DNA: TGTGCCAGCAGCTTATCCGATCGCAAACGGGCCTACGAGCAGTACTTC
CDR3: CASSLSDRKRAYEQYF
size: NA
V: TRBV7-2
D: NA
J: TRBJ2-7

DNA: TGTGCCAGCAGCTCGCGGGGTAGCGGAAGTAATGAGCAGTTCTTC
CDR3: CASSSRGSGSNEQFF
size: NA
V: TRBV11-2
D: NA
J: TRBJ2-1

DNA: TGTGCCAGCAGATACAATACGCCACTTGATGGCTACACCTTC
CDR3: CASRYNTPLDGYTF
size: NA
V: TRBV6-5
D: NA
J: TRBJ1-2

DNA: TGTGCCAGCAGTCCGGGACGGCTCTACGAGCAGTACTTC
CDR3: CASSPGRLYEQYF
size: NA
V: TRBV5-6
D: NA
J: TRBJ2-7

DNA: TGTGCCAGCAGCCAAGACAGTCCTCCCATGATGGGTGAGCAGTACTTC
CDR3: CASSQDSPPMMGEQYF
size: few
V: TRBV14
D: NA
J: TRBJ2-7

DNA: TGTGCCAGTAGTATAGGAATGGACGGGAATGAAAAACTGTTTTTT
CDR3: CASSIGMDGNEKLFF
size: NA
V: TRBV19
D: NA
J: TRBJ1-4

DNA: TGTGCCAGCAGTGTAGGGGGACGTGACTATGGCTACACCTTC
CDR3: CASSVGGRDYGYTF
size: NA
V: TRBV6-1
D: NA
J: TRBJ1-2

DNA: TGTGCCAGCAGCCTCTTGGAGGCCGGTGACTACGAGCAGTACTTC
CDR3: CASSLLEAGDYEQYF
size: NA
V: TRBV7-8
D: NA
J: TRBJ2-7

DNA: TGTGCCAGCAGCATCTACACAGATACGCAGTATTTT
CDR3: CASSIYTDTQYF
size: few
V: TRBV11-2
D: NA
J: TRBJ2-3

DNA: TGTGCCAGCAGCTTAATGTCGGGGGCCGACTACAATGAGCAGTTCTTC
CDR3: CASSLMSGADYNEQFF
size: NA
V: TRBV11-3
D: NA
J: TRBJ2-1

DNA: TGTGCCAGCAGCTTTCGGGGAGGACAGGGGAACACTGAAGCTTTCTTT
CDR3: CASSFRGGQGNTEAFF
size: NA
V: TRBV7-9
D: TRBD1
J: TRBJ1-1

DNA: TGTGCCAGCAAAACTAGCGGGGGAGATTACGAGCAGTACTTC
CDR3: CASKTSGGDYEQYF
size: NA
V: TRBV6-6
D: TRBD2
J: TRBJ2-7

DNA: TGTGCTAGTGGTTTGGCCCTAGCGGTATCCTACGAGCAGTACTTC
CDR3: CASGLALAVSYEQYF
size: NA
V: TRBV12-5
D: TRBD2
J: TRBJ2-7

DNA: TGTGCCAGCAGGCCACTAGCAACCTACGAGCAGTACTTC
CDR3: CASRPLATYEQYF
size: NA
V: TRBV6-5
D: NA
J: TRBJ2-7

DNA: TGTGCCAGCAGCCCTCATGCGGATGGCTACACCTTC
CDR3: CASSPHADGYTF
size: NA
V: TRBV2
D: NA
J: TRBJ1-2

DNA: TGTGCCTGGGGAATGCACCCGGCAGGGGGCTCCTACGAGCAGTACTTC
CDR3: CAWGMHPAGGSYEQYF
size: NA
V: TRBV30
D: TRBD1
J: TRBJ2-7

DNA: TGTGCCAGCTCACCAGGCCCGGGACAGAATTACGAGCAGTACTTC
CDR3: CASSPGPGQNYEQYF
size: once
V: TRBV18
D: TRBD1
J: TRBJ2-7

DNA: TGCGCCAGCAGCTTGGGAGGGACTGGCTGGGTTGGGCAGTATTTT
CDR3: CASSLGGTGWVGQYF
size: NA
V: TRBV5-1
D: NA
J: TRBJ2-3

DNA: TGTGCCAGCTCCCGGACGGTGAACACTGAAGCTTTCTTT
CDR3: CASSRTVNTEAFF
size: few
V: TRBV19
D: NA
J: TRBJ1-1

DNA: TGTGCCAGCAGTTTCTACCCGGGAAAAACAGGGGACACTGAAGCTTTCTTT
CDR3: CASSFYPGKTGDTEAFF
size: NA
V: TRBV28
D: TRBD1
J: TRBJ1-1

DNA: TGCAGCGTTGTTCAGCCTAAAACGGGACAGAACTACGAGCAGTACTTC
CDR3: CSVVQPKTGQNYEQYF
size: few
V: TRBV29-1
D: TRBD1
J: TRBJ2-7

DNA: TGTGCCAGCAGCTTGGAACAGGGGTGGAGAGAGACCCAGTACTTC
CDR3: CASSLEQGWRETQYF
size: NA
V: TRBV5-4
D: TRBD1
J: TRBJ2-5

DNA: TGTGCCAGCAGCGCCTCTAGCGGGGGGAACAATGAGCAGTTCTTC
CDR3: CASSASSGGNNEQFF
size: NA
V: TRBV7-3
D: TRBD2
J: TRBJ2-1

DNA: TGTGCCAGCACCGAAGGGGCGGGGGGGACCTACGAGCAGTACTTC
CDR3: CASTEGAGGTYEQYF
size: NA
V: TRBV6-1
D: TRBD2
J: TRBJ2-7

DNA: TGTGCCAGCAGTTATGGGTCATTGAACACTGAAGCTTTCTTT
CDR3: CASSYGSLNTEAFF
size: NA
V: TRBV6-5
D: NA
J: TRBJ1-1

DNA: TGTGCTAGTGGTTTGGTACGGGTGCCCTGGTCAGGGGAGAACTATGGCTACACCTTC
CDR3: CASGLVRVPWSGENYGYTF
size: NA
V: TRBV12-5
D: NA
J: TRBJ1-2

DNA: TGCAGCGTACGCGGCGTGGTTGGCAGGGCTGCCTACGAGCAGTACTTC
CDR3: CSVRGVVGRAAYEQYF
size: NA
V: TRBV29-1
D: NA
J: TRBJ2-7

DNA: TGTGCCAGCTCACCACCTGGAGGGATTGACTATGGCTACACCTTC
CDR3: CASSPPGGIDYGYTF
size: few
V: TRBV18
D: NA
J: TRBJ1-2

DNA: TGCAGCGTTGAATTGACTAGCGGGAGTTACAACGAGCAGTACTTC
CDR3: CSVELTSGSYNEQYF
size: NA
V: TRBV29-1
D: TRBD2
J: TRBJ2-7

DNA: TGCGCCAGCAGTTCCCTACCGGGACAGGGGATTCGGTATGGAAACACCATATATTTT
CDR3: CASSSLPGQGIRYGNTIYF
size: few
V: TRBV5-1
D: TRBD1
J: TRBJ1-3

DNA: TGTGCCAGCAGTCCCAAGACCCCGGGCACTGAAGCTTTCTTT
CDR3: CASSPKTPGTEAFF
size: NA
V: TRBV6-5
D: NA
J: TRBJ1-1

DNA: TGTGCCTGGAGTGTACTGGGACAGCTTAATTCACCCCTCCACTTT
CDR3: CAWSVLGQLNSPLHF
size: NA
V: TRBV30
D: TRBD1
J: TRBJ1-6

DNA: TGTGCCACCAGCAGAGTAGGCGGGGATACGCAGTATTTT
CDR3: CATSRVGGDTQYF
size: NA
V: TRBV15
D: NA
J: TRBJ2-3

DNA: TGTGCCAGCAGCTTAGGCCCACAACTTTACAATGAGCAGTTCTTC
CDR3: CASSLGPQLYNEQFF
size: few
V: TRBV11-2
D: NA
J: TRBJ2-1

DNA: TGTGCCAGCAGCCCGGACAGCGTTACGCGCGGCTACACCTTC
CDR3: CASSPDSVTRGYTF
size: few
V: TRBV5-6
D: NA
J: TRBJ1-2

DNA: TGTGCCACCAGCAGACCAATAACTAATGAAAAACTGTTTTTT
CDR3: CATSRPITNEKLFF
size: NA
V: TRBV15
D: NA
J: TRBJ1-4

DNA: TGTGCCAGCAGCTTGGGACAGGGGCATTCACCCCTCCACTTT
CDR3: CASSLGQGHSPLHF
size: NA
V: TRBV5-5
D: TRBD1
J: TRBJ1-6

DNA: TGTGCCAGCTCACCACCTGCCACCTACGAGCAGTACTTC
CDR3: CASSPPATYEQYF
size: NA
V: TRBV18
D: NA
J: TRBJ2-7

DNA: TGTGCCAGCAGCTTGGTCCCCTACGAGCAGTACTTC
CDR3: CASSLVPYEQYF
size: NA
V: TRBV5-8
D: NA
J: TRBJ2-7

DNA: TGTGCCAGCAGTCTACAGCTCACCGGGGAGCTGTTTTTT
CDR3: CASSLQLTGELFF
size: NA
V: TRBV2
D: NA
J: TRBJ2-2

DNA: TGTGCCAGCAGCCCCTATAGCGGGCCCAATGAGCAGTTCTTC
CDR3: CASSPYSGPNEQFF
size: NA
V: TRBV5-4
D: TRBD2
J: TRBJ2-1

DNA: TGTGCCATCGCGGACAGGGGAAACTACGAGCAGTACTTC
CDR3: CAIADRGNYEQYF
size: NA
V: TRBV2
D: TRBD1
J: TRBJ2-7

DNA: TGTGCCAGCAGTGGGAGGAGTAGCGGGAGGAGGGATACGCAGTATTTT
CDR3: CASSGRSSGRRDTQYF
size: NA
V: TRBV6-4
D: TRBD2
J: TRBJ2-3

DNA: TGTGCCAGCAGCGCTCGGGGAGGGATAGAAGAGACCCAGTACTTC
CDR3: CASSARGGIEETQYF
size: NA
V: TRBV9
D: TRBD2
J: TRBJ2-5

DNA: TGTGCCAGCAGCTTATACGGAAGAGGGAACACCGGGGAGCTGTTTTTT
CDR3: CASSLYGRGNTGELFF
size: once
V: TRBV7-6
D: NA
J: TRBJ2-2